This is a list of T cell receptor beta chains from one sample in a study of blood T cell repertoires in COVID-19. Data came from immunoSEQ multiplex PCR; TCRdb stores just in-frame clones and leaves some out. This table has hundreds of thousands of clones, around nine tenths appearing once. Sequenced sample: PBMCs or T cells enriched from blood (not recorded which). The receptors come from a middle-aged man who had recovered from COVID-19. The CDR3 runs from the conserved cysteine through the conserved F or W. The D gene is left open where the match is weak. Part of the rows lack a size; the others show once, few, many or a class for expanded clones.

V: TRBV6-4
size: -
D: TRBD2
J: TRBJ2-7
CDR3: CASSVESGTGEQYF
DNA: TGTGCCAGCAGTGTGGAGAGCGGGACGGGCGAGCAGTACTTC

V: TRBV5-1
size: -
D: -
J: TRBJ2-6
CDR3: CASSLALSGANVLTF
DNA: TGCGCCAGCAGCTTGGCCCTCTCTGGGGCCAACGTCCTGACTTTC

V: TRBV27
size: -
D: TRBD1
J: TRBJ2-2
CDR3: CASSQDRGTNTGELFF
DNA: TGTGCCAGCAGTCAGGACAGGGGAACGAACACCGGGGAGCTGTTTTTT

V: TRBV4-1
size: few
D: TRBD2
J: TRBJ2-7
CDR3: CASSHPTSGDYEQYF
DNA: TGCGCCAGCAGCCACCCCACGAGCGGGGACTACGAGCAGTACTTC

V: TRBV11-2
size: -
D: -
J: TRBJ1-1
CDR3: CASSPGARGAGGMNTEAFF
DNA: TGTGCCAGCAGCCCAGGGGCGCGGGGGGCTGGAGGGATGAACACTGAAGCTTTCTTT

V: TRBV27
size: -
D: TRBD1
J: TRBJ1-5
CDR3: CASSPDRGWNQPQHF
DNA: TGTGCCAGCAGTCCTGACAGGGGGTGGAATCAGCCCCAGCATTTT

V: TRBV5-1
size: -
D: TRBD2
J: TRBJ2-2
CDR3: CASSLSTSGNTGELFF
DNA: TGCGCCAGCAGCTTGTCAACTAGCGGTAACACCGGGGAGCTGTTTTTT

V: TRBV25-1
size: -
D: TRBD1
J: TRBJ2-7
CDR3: CASTRQGAAYEQYF
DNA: TGTGCCAGCACTAGACAGGGGGCAGCCTACGAGCAGTACTTC

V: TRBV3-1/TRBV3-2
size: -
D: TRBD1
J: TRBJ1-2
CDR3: CASRQGVNYGYTF
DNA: TGTGCCAGCAGGCAGGGGGTGAACTATGGCTACACCTTC

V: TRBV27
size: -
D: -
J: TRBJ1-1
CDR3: CASSPSSYRVDDLNTEAFF
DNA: TGTGCCAGCAGCCCCTCTTCTTACAGGGTTGATGATTTGAACACTGAAGCTTTCTTT

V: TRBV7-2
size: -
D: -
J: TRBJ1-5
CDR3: CASSLVGRFSNQPQHF
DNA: TGTGCCAGCAGCTTAGTCGGTCGGTTTAGCAATCAGCCCCAGCATTTT

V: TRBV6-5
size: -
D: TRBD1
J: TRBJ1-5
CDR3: CASSLDRAANQPQHF
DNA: TGTGCCAGCAGTCTGGACAGGGCGGCCAATCAGCCCCAGCATTTT

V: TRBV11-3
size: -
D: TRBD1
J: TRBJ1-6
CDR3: CARGQGNSPLHF
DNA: TGTGCCAGAGGACAGGGGAATTCACCCCTCCACTTT

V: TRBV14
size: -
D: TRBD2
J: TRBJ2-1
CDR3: CASSHQDPRDYLSYNEQFF
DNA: TGTGCCAGCAGCCACCAGGACCCTCGGGACTACCTCTCCTACAATGAGCAGTTCTTC

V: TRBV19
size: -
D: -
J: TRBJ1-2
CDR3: CASRPEGRLGYGYTF
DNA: TGTGCCAGTAGACCCGAAGGGAGGCTTGGCTATGGCTACACCTTC

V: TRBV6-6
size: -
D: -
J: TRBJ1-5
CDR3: CASSQPTGDNQPQHF
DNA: TGTGCCAGCAGCCAACCCACGGGTGATAATCAGCCCCAGCATTTT

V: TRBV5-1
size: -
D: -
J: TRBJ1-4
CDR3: CASSLGTLSNEKLFF
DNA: TGCGCCAGCAGCTTGGGGACATTAAGTAATGAAAAACTGTTTTTT

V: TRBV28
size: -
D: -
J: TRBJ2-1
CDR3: CATLELGYEQFF
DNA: TGTGCCACCCTGGAATTGGGCTATGAGCAGTTCTTC

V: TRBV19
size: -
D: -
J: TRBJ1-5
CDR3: CASSSAHRVGQPQHF
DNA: TGTGCCAGTAGTTCAGCCCACAGGGTTGGGCAGCCCCAGCATTTT

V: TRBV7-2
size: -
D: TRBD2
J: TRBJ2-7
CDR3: CASSPRRGRVFYEQYF
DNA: TGTGCCAGCAGCCCCCGTCGAGGGAGGGTATTCTACGAGCAGTACTTC

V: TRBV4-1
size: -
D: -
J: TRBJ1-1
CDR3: CASSRTPRVEAFF
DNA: TGCGCCAGCAGCAGGACACCCAGGGTTGAAGCTTTCTTT

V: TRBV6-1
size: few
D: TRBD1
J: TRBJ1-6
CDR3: CASSEARTGAYNSPLHF
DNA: TGTGCCAGCAGTGAAGCGAGGACAGGGGCTTATAATTCACCCCTCCACTTT

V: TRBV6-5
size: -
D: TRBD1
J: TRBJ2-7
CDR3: CASHSTGTGTYEQYF
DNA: TGTGCCAGCCACTCCACCGGGACAGGGACCTACGAGCAGTACTTC

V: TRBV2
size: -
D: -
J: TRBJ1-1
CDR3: CASSEDGPEAFF
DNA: TGTGCCAGCAGTGAAGATGGGCCTGAAGCTTTCTTT

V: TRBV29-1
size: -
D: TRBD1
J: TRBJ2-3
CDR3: CSAGQGADTQYF
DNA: TGCAGCGCAGGACAGGGGGCAGATACGCAGTATTTT

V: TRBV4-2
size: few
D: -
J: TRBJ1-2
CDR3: CASSQAGSRGYTF
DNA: TGTGCCAGCAGCCAAGCGGGGTCGCGCGGCTACACCTTC